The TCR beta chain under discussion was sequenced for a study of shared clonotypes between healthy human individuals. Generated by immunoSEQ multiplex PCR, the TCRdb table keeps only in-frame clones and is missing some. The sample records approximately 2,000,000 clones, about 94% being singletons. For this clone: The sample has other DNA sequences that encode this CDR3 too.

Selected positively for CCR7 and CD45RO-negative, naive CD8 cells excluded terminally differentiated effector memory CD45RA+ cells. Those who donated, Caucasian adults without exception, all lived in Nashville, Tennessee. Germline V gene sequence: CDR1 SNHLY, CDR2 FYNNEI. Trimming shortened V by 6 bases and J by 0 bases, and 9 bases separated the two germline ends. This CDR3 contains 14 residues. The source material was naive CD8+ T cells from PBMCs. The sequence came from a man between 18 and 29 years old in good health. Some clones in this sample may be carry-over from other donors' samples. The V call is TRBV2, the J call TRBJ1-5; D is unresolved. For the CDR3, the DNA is TGTGCCAGCAGGACCGTGTATAGCAATCAGCCCCAGCATTTT. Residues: CASRTVYSNQPQHF.